This paragraph reports one TCR beta chain. Its antigen remains unidentified. This sample is drawn from a study of T cell repertoires in ileal Crohn's disease. Study-wide background: Approximately 35% were active smokers at surgery; median disease duration was roughly 7.9 years. About half of patients got postoperative therapy: roughly 12 thiopurines, about 20 anti-TNF. Study-wide findings and caveats: Compared with non-smokers, active smokers at surgery showed more clonal expansions.

CDR3 length: 15 amino acids. CDR1 and CDR2 from the germline V gene are MRHNA and SNTAGT. V lost 3 bases, J lost 1 base, and 12 bases lay in between. TCRB immunosequencing input was roughly 500 nanograms of biopsy DNA per sample. Profiling relied on immunoSEQ multiplex PCR, and the TCRdb table lists in-frame clones only, not all of them. This sample has 5,000 to 6,500 clones, with 80% found just once. Material: ileal tissue. The TCR was taken from an adult with Crohn's disease. The chain employs TRBV6-4 and TRBJ2-5; no clear D gene. DNA of the CDR3: TGTGCCAGCAGTGAAATTCGGGTCCTCCAAGAGACCCAGTACTTC. Amino acid sequence: CASSEIRVLQETQYF.